This T cell receptor (beta chain) came from a study of cytomegalovirus exposure and HLA in healthy donors. The CDR3 length is 14 residues. Trimming removed 7 bases from V and 7 bases from J; junction bases left unmatched: 7. In germline, CDR1 is MNHEY, CDR2 SVGAGI. The PCR contained 60 Vbeta and 13 Jbeta primers. Libraries were prepared by immunoSEQ multiplex PCR; TCRdb keeps only in-frame clonotypes and omits some of them. In the table there are 65,000 to 95,000 clones, 60% to 80% of which are singletons. Sequencing was performed on PBMCs. The V gene is TRBV6-5, the J gene TRBJ2-5; 12 nucleotides match TRBD2. The receptor was derived from a man aged 45-60 years in good health and CMV-seronegative. As DNA, the CDR3 is TGTGCCAGCACCTCTAGCGGGGGGGGTCTGACCCAGTACTTC. It yields the protein CASTSSGGGLTQYF.